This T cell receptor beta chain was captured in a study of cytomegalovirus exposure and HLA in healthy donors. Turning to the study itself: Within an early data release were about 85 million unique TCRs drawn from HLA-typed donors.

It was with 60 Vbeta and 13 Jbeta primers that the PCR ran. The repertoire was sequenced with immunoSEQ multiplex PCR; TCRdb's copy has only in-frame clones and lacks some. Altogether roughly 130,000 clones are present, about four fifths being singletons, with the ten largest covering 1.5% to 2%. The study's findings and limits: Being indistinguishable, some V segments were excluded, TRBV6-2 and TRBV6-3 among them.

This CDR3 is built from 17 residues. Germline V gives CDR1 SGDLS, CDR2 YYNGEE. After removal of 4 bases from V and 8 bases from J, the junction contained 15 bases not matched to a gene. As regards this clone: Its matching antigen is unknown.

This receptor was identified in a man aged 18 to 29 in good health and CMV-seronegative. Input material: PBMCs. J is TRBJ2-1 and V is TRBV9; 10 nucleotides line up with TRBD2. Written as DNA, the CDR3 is TGTGCCAGCAGCCAGCACTCCGACTCTAGCGGGAGAGATGAGCAGTTCTTC. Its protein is CASSQHSDSSGRDEQFF.